This T cell receptor beta chain appears in the sequencing data of a study of cytomegalovirus exposure and HLA in healthy donors. Findings and caveats of the study: Solely CMV serostatus was available to characterize immune exposure.

On this clone: Its matching antigen is unknown.

The PCR was carried out with 60 Vbeta primers and 13 Jbeta primers. Only in-frame clones appear in the TCRdb table, and some are missing; sequencing was by immunoSEQ multiplex PCR. The table shows 110,000 or so clones, with around 77% occurring only once. The sample taken for sequencing was PBMCs. The sequence was collected from a man aged 45-65 years in good health and CMV-seropositive.

The CDR3 DNA follows: TGTGCCAGCAGAACTAACTCCTACGAGCAGTACTTC. Translating gives CASRTNSYEQYF. The chain carries TRBV6-6 and TRBJ2-7; D gene ambiguous. The CDR3 extends over 12 amino acids. The germline V gene encodes CDR1 MNHNY and CDR2 SVGAGI (reference sequence). V was cut by 6 bases and J by 0 bases, with 6 bases left in between.